Sequencing of this TCR beta chain was carried out in a study of CD8 T cells in ankylosing spondylitis. Study-level results: Clones linked to disease, bearing a CD8+ phenotype, were relatively rare in peripheral blood. Ankylosing spondylitis blood appeared to carry a characteristic TCR beta motif of roughly 8 highly homologous variants. In reactive arthritis synovial fluid and blood, some motif variants had been reported before. Clones tied to disease were said to be significantly enriched in matched ankylosing spondylitis synovial fluid.

This clonotype showed up many times. Its cognate antigen is unknown. Library preparation for TCR beta used quantitative 5'-RACE with molecular barcodes. TCRdb recomputed calls from the 5' RACE reads with MiXCR, one row per CDR3 protein. The table shows fewer than 550,000 distinct CDR3 sequences, with over 4% occurring only once. This CDR3 spans 16 amino acids. Germline lookup yields CDR1 DFQATT and CDR2 SNEGSKA (reference sequence). V lost 3 bases to trimming and J lost 0 bases, with 18 bases between them. This TCR came from a male donor with ankylosing spondylitis. The rearrangement links TRBV20-1 to TRBJ2-7, with D possibly TRBD2 on 6 matching bases. The sequenced sample consisted of blood, either unsorted or a sorted T cell fraction (not recorded which). In nucleotides, the CDR3 is TGCAGTGCTAGGCGACGGGGGACTTCCAGCTCCTACGAGCAGTACTTC. This gives the protein CSARRRGTSSSYEQYF.